This TCR beta chain is from a study of identical twins. Unique molecular identifiers were in the cDNA, with template-switch universal primer binding. TCRdb re-called the 5' RACE reads through MiXCR, storing one row per CDR3 protein. The table shows 400,000 to 650,000 distinct CDR3 sequences, with 22% occurring only once. The germline CDR1 and CDR2 sequences are ENHRY and SYGVKD. This CDR3 contains 15 residues. J lost 5 bases, V lost 4 bases, and 7 bases had no gene match. This clonotype was seen a few times. With no exceptions, donors were healthy Caucasians. The sample was also linked to a second study, of T cells expressing NK-cell markers.

Sequences were obtained from CD4+ T cells sorted from blood. The chain recombines TRBV10-3 with TRBJ2-3, with 9 bases matching TRBD2. The sequence was collected from a woman aged 18-30 years in good health. CDR3 in amino acids: CAISGAGGPVDTQYF. The CDR3 region has the DNA TGTGCCATCAGTGGTGCGGGAGGGCCAGTAGATACGCAGTATTTT.